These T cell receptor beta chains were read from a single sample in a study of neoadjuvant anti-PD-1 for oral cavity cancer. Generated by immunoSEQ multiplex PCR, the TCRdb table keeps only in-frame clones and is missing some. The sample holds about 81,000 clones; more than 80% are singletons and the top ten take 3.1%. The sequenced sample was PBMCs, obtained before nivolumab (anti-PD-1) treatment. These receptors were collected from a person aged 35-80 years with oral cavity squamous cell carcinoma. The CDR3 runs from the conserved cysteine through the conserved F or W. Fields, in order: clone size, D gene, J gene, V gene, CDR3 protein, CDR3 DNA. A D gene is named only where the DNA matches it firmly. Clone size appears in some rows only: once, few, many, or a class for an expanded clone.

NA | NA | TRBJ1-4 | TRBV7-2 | CASSFLGGFEKLFF | TGTGCCAGCAGCTTCCTAGGGGGGTTTGAAAAACTGTTTTTT
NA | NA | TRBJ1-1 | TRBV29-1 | CSVGSDWNTEAFF | TGCAGCGTTGGGAGTGACTGGAACACTGAAGCTTTCTTT
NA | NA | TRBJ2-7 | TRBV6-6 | CASSYDVQKSYEQYF | TGTGCCAGCAGTTACGACGTACAGAAATCCTACGAGCAGTACTTC
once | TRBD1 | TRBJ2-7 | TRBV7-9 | CASSPQGAYEQYF | TGTGCCAGCAGCCCCCAGGGGGCCTACGAGCAGTACTTC
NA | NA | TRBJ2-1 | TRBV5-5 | CASSWEYEQFF | TGTGCCAGCAGCTGGGAGTATGAGCAGTTCTTC
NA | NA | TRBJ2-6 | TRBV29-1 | CRVGPRSGANVLTF | TGCAGGGTTGGGCCCAGATCTGGGGCCAACGTCCTGACTTTC
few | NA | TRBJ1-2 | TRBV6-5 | CASSRGQIYGYTF | TGTGCCAGCAGCCGCGGACAAATCTATGGCTACACCTTC
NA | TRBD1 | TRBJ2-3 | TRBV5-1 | CASSTGGTQYF | TGCGCCAGCAGCACAGGGGGTACGCAGTATTTT
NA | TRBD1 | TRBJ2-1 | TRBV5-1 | CASSWGGQGRNEQFF | TGCGCCAGCAGCTGGGGGGGACAGGGAAGGAATGAGCAGTTCTTC
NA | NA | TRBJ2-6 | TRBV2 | CANGAWGSGANVLTF | TGTGCCAACGGGGCATGGGGCTCTGGGGCCAACGTCCTGACTTTC
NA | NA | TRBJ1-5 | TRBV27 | CASSSQGSNQPQHF | TGTGCCAGCAGTTCTCAGGGGAGCAATCAGCCCCAGCATTTT
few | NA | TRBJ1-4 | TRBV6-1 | CASSEQGIGEKLFF | TGTGCCAGCAGTGAACAGGGGATAGGTGAAAAACTGTTTTTT
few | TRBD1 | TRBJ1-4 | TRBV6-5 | CASKGGTGGEKLFF | TGTGCCAGCAAGGGTGGGACAGGGGGTGAAAAACTGTTTTTT
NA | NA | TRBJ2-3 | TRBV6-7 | CAANQVQHKPNTDTQYF | TGTGCCGCAAACCAAGTTCAACACAAACCAAACACAGATACGCAGTATTTT
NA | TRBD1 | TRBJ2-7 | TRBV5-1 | CASSQTGPPYEQYF | TGCGCCAGCAGTCAGACAGGGCCACCCTACGAGCAGTACTTC
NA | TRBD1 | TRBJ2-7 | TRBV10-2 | CASSSIFQGSLSGTGYEQYF | TGCGCCAGCAGTTCGATATTCCAGGGGTCTCTTTCCGGGACAGGCTACGAGCAGTACTTC
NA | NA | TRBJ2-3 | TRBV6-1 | CASIRADTQYF | TGTGCCAGCATAAGGGCAGATACGCAGTATTTT
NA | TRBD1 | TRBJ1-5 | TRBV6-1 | CASNGQANQPQHF | TGTGCCAGCAATGGACAGGCAAATCAGCCCCAGCATTTT
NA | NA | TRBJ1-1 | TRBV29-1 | CSVVAGEFTEAFF | TGCAGCGTTGTTGCCGGCGAGTTCACTGAAGCTTTCTTT
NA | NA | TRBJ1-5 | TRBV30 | CAWSVGGNQPQHF | TGTGCCTGGAGTGTAGGAGGGAATCAGCCCCAGCATTTT
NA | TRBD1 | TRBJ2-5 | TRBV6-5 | CASRYRGNLQETQYF | TGTGCCAGCAGGTACAGGGGGAACCTTCAGGAGACCCAGTACTTC
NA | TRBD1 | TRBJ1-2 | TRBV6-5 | CASSFHWDSRSYGYTF | TGTGCCAGCAGTTTTCATTGGGACAGCCGTTCCTATGGCTACACCTTC
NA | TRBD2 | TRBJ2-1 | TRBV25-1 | CASTPRASGLYNEQFF | TGTGCCAGCACCCCTCGAGCTAGCGGCCTATACAATGAGCAGTTCTTC
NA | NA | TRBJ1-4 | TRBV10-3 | CAISPDGSTNEKLFF | TGTGCCATCAGCCCCGACGGTTCAACTAATGAAAAACTGTTTTTT
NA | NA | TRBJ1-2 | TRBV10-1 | CASSESLDPSGYTF | TGCGCCAGCAGTGAGTCACTGGACCCTAGTGGCTACACCTTC
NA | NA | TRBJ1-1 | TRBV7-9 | CASSDSGPPSNTEAFF | TGTGCCAGCAGTGACTCGGGTCCCCCTTCGAACACTGAAGCTTTCTTT
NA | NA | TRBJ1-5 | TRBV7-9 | CASSLEQSNQPQHF | TGTGCCAGCAGCTTGGAACAGAGCAATCAGCCCCAGCATTTT
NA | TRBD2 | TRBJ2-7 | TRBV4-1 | CASSQYASLAESYEQYF | TGCGCCAGCAGTCAGTACGCCTCTCTAGCGGAATCCTACGAGCAGTACTTC
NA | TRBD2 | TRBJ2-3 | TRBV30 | CAWSVSSGIGTDTQYF | TGTGCCTGGAGTGTATCTAGCGGGATAGGTACAGATACGCAGTATTTT
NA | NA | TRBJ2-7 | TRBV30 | CAWSVLVRGEQYF | TGTGCCTGGAGTGTACTAGTCAGGGGCGAGCAGTACTTC
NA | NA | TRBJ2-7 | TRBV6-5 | CASSYSPTGSYEQYF | TGTGCCAGCAGTTACTCCCCGACAGGCTCCTACGAGCAGTACTTC
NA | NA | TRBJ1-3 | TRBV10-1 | CASSGRSGNTIYF | TGCGCCAGCAGTGGACGCTCTGGAAACACCATATATTTT
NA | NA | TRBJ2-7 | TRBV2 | CASSEEDRGSYEQYF | TGTGCCAGCAGTGAGGAGGACAGAGGGTCCTACGAGCAGTACTTC
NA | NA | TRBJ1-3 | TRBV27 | CASSLLPLGGNTIYF | TGTGCCAGCAGTCTACTACCACTGGGAGGAAACACCATATATTTT
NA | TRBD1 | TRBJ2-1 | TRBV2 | CASNFDRGGDEQFF | TGTGCCAGCAACTTCGACAGGGGCGGGGATGAGCAGTTCTTC
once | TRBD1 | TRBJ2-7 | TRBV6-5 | CASQGQPGYYYEQYF | TGTGCCAGCCAGGGACAGCCAGGCTATTACTACGAGCAGTACTTC
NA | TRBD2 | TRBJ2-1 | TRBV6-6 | CASTTGRVSSYNEQFF | TGTGCCAGCACCACCGGGAGGGTAAGCTCCTACAATGAGCAGTTCTTC
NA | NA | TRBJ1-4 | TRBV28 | CASTSEGNEEKLFF | TGTGCCAGCACCTCCGAAGGGAACGAGGAAAAACTGTTTTTT
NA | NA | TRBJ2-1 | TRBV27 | CASSLGGAPNNEQFF | TGTGCCAGCAGTTTGGGGGGGGCCCCGAACAATGAGCAGTTCTTC
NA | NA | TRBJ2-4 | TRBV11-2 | CASSPRANIQYF | TGTGCCAGCAGCCCCCGAGCGAACATTCAGTACTTC
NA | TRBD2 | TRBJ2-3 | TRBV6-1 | CASRNRAGLPDTQYF | TGTGCCAGCAGGAACAGAGCGGGACTCCCAGATACGCAGTATTTT
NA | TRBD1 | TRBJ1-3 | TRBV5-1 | CASSLLTGTGNTIYF | TGCGCCAGCAGCTTGCTGACAGGGACTGGAAACACCATATATTTT
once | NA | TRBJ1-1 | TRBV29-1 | CSVGGGTLNTEAFF | TGCAGCGTTGGGGGGGGCACCTTGAACACTGAAGCTTTCTTT
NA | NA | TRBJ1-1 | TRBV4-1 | CASSQPENTEAFF | TGCGCCAGCAGCCAACCAGAGAACACTGAAGCTTTCTTT
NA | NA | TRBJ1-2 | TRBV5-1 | CASSFNRDYGYTF | TGCGCCAGCAGCTTCAACAGAGACTATGGCTACACCTTC
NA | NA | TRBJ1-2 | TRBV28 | CASSLDRGFNYGYTF | TGTGCCAGCAGTTTGGATAGGGGTTTTAACTATGGCTACACCTTC
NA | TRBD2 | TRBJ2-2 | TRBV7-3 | CASSSQPAGGVTGELFF | TGTGCCAGCAGCTCCCAGCCAGCGGGAGGGGTTACCGGGGAGCTGTTTTTT
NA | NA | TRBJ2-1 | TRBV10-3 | CAISVGGVLGEQFF | TGTGCCATCAGTGTCGGCGGGGTATTGGGTGAGCAGTTCTTC
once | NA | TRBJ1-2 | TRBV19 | CASSQQGSNYGYTF | TGTGCCAGTAGTCAGCAGGGTTCTAACTATGGCTACACCTTC
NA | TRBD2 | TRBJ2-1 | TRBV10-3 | CAISGGSTSGFPESSYNEQFF | TGTGCCATCTCGGGGGGCTCAACTAGCGGATTTCCTGAGAGCTCCTACAATGAGCAGTTCTTC
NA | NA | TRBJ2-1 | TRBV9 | CASSVATREQFF | TGTGCCAGCAGCGTAGCTACGAGGGAGCAGTTCTTC
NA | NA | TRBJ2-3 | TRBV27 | CASSARPRDTQYF | TGTGCCAGCAGTGCTAGACCCAGAGATACGCAGTATTTT
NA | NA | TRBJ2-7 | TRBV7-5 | CARSSGAGGPGWEQYF | TGTGCCAGAAGCTCAGGGGCGGGAGGGCCTGGTTGGGAGCAGTACTTC
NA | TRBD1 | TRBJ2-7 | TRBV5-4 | CASSLGQGVFYEQYF | TGTGCCAGCAGCTTGGGACAGGGGGTCTTCTACGAGCAGTACTTC
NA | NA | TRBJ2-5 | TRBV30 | CAWSVQLQETQYF | TGTGCCTGGAGTGTCCAGCTTCAAGAGACCCAGTACTTC